One and the same sample provided the 26 T cell receptor beta chains below, sequenced in a study of response to subunit inactivated influenza vaccine. From the RT-PCR reads, TCRdb called clonotypes with MiXCR, one entry per CDR3 protein. The sample has approximately 500,000 distinct CDR3 sequences; around 15% are singletons. The sequences come from PBMCs from blood, collected approximately 12 days after vaccination. The receptors stem from a man in his fifties or sixties who received an inactivated influenza vaccine.

The table lists this clonotype with many counts. The chain carries TRBV5-1 and TRBJ1-5; D is ambiguous. CDR1 is SGHRS and CDR2 is YFSETQ in the germline V gene. CDR3 size: 15 residues. Trimming shortened V by 3 bases and J by 2 bases, and 12 bases separated the two germline ends. The CDR3 here is CASSSSGMGNQPQHF. Here the CDR3 DNA reads TGCGCCAGCAGCTCTTCGGGTATGGGCAATCAGCCCCAGCATTTT.

J is TRBJ1-2 and V is TRBV11-2, with D hard to call. Germline V lookup: CDR1 SGHAT, CDR2 FQNNGV. V was pared by 5 bases and J by 8 bases, with 21 bases between. This CDR3 spans 15 amino acids. Here the CDR3 DNA reads TGTGCCAGCAGCGAAATGGGATTTTACAGCCAAGGCTACACCTTC. Translated: CASSEMGFYSQGYTF. The full variable domain, in which reference TRBV11-2 and TRBJ1-2 provide the parts outside the CDR3, is EAGVAQSPRYKIIEKRQSVAFWCNPISGHATLYWYQQILGQGPKLLIQFQNNGVVDDSQLPKDRFSAERLKGVDSTLKIQPAKLEDSAVYLCASSEMGFYSQGYTFGSGTRLTVV.

The J gene is TRBJ2-1, the V gene TRBV12-3 or TRBV12-4, with D tentatively TRBD2 (6 bases). The CDR3 runs to 14 residues. Trimming removed 3 bases at V and 2 bases at J, with 8 bases between. CDR3 sequence reads: CASSFGGTYNEQFF. As DNA, the CDR3 is TGTGCCAGCAGTTTCGGGGGAACCTACAATGAGCAGTTCTTC.

This clonotype was seen ten or more times. This chain links TRBV5-1 with TRBJ2-3; 9 nucleotides line up with TRBD1. CDR3 length: 15 residues. The germline gives CDR1 SGHRS, CDR2 YFSETQ. V dropped 2 bases and J dropped 3; count of bases not matched to a gene: 4. CDR3 in DNA: TGCGCCAGCAGCTTTGGGGACAGGGATACAGATACGCAGTATTTT. Its translation is CASSFGDRDTDTQYF.

This clonotype has a handful of counts. The rearrangement uses TRBV20-1 and TRBJ1-1, with no clear D. The germline CDR1 and CDR2 sequences are DFQATT and SNEGSKA (reference sequence). This CDR3 contains 10 residues. V was pared by 0 bases and J by 6 bases, with 2 bases between. The DNA of the CDR3 is TGCAGTGCTAGAGATTCTGAAGCTTTCTTT. As protein: CSARDSEAFF.

In its sample, this clonotype was seen a few times. The rearrangement joins TRBV7-2 to TRBJ2-1; D is unresolved. Germline V lookup: CDR1 SGHTA, CDR2 FQGNSA. Trimming stripped 3 bases from V and 9 bases from J, with 12 bases between. The CDR3 consists of 13 residues. CDR3 sequence: CASSFRRRAEQFF. The CDR3 DNA is TGTGCCAGCAGCTTCAGAAGAAGAGCTGAGCAGTTCTTC. Variable domain in full (rest from reference TRBV7-2 and TRBJ2-1): GAGVSQSPSNKVTEKGKDVELRCDPISGHTALYWYRQSLGQGLEFLIYFQGNSAPDKSGLPSDRFSAERTGGSVSTLTIQRTQQEDSAVYLCASSFRRRAEQFFGPGTRLTVL.

The chain combines TRBV11-2 with TRBJ1-3, with D maybe TRBD1 (6 bases). CDR3 size: 15 residues. V was pared by 5 bases and J by 2 bases, with 13 bases between. From germline, CDR1 is SGHAT and CDR2 FQNNGV. The CDR3 DNA is TGTGCCAGCAGCCCCCTCTGGGGGCCTGGAAACACCATATATTTT. It specifies CASSPLWGPGNTIYF.

In its sample, this clonotype was seen a few times. Here the CDR3 reads CASSSDGTANYGYTF. DNA of the CDR3: TGTGCCAGCAGCTCGGACGGAACAGCTAACTATGGCTACACCTTC. The V gene is TRBV11-2, the J gene TRBJ1-2; D gene uncertain. CDR1 is SGHAT and CDR2 is FQNNGV in the germline V gene. Trimming pared 4 bases from V and 0 bases from J, leaving 12 bases between. The CDR3 has 15 amino acids.

This clonotype has just a few counts. The chain uses TRBV18 and TRBJ2-7, with 7 positions matching TRBD1. This CDR3 contains 15 residues. The V gene's germline CDR1 is KGHSH and CDR2 LQKENI. The V segment lost 3 bases and the J segment 2 bases; nucleotides outside the gene matches: 7. CDR3 DNA: TGTGCCAGCTCACCCGGGACAGCTAAAACCTACGAGCAGTACTTC. It is translated as CASSPGTAKTYEQYF.

This clonotype has only a few counts. The chain links TRBV12-3 or TRBV12-4 to TRBJ2-6; TRBD1 agrees at 10 bases. The CDR3 runs to 18 residues. V shed 5 bases, J shed 3 bases, and the junction held 10 bases outside the gene matches. The CDR3 reads CASSTDRGRLVGANVLTF. The CDR3 DNA reads as TGTGCCAGCAGTACAGACAGGGGGCGCTTGGTTGGGGCCAACGTCCTGACTTTC.

V and J are TRBV27 and TRBJ1-5; no clear D gene. This CDR3 contains 13 residues. Trimming shortened V by 3 bases and J by 5 bases, and 8 bases separated the two germline ends. Germline assignment: CDR1 MNHEY and CDR2 SMNVEV (reference sequence). This CDR3 is CASSFGSDQPQHF. CDR3 DNA sequence: TGTGCCAGCAGTTTCGGCTCGGATCAGCCCCAGCATTTT.

CDR3 in DNA: TGTGCCAGCAGCTTACCCCCAAGCACAGATACGCAGTATTTT. It specifies CASSLPPSTDTQYF. The rearrangement links TRBV7-2 to TRBJ2-3, with D uncertain. The germline gives CDR1 SGHTA, CDR2 FQGNSA. Trimming pared 2 bases from V and 0 bases from J, leaving 6 bases between. This CDR3 is built from 14 residues.

The sample holds many counts of this clonotype. The rearrangement uses TRBV12-3 or TRBV12-4 and TRBJ2-5; 7 bases are shared with TRBD1. CDR3 size: 13 residues. Losses at the gene ends were 5 bases for V and 1 base for J; bases not matched to a gene: 1. The CDR3 loop reads CASSHRGQETQYF. For the CDR3, the DNA is TGTGCCAGCAGTCACAGGGGCCAAGAGACCCAGTACTTC.

This clonotype came up once. This chain links TRBV6-6 with TRBJ1-5; 7 bases fit TRBD1. CDR1 MNHNY and CDR2 SVGAGI come from the germline V gene (reference sequence). The CDR3 sequence is 18 residues long. Trimming at V came to 4 bases and at J to 0 bases, leaving 12 bases not matched to a gene. CDR3 in DNA: TGTGCCAGCAGTTCCCATAGGGGGCGGGTGTATAGCAATCAGCCCCAGCATTTT. Amino acids: CASSSHRGRVYSNQPQHF.

The CDR3 spells CSVESGQGSNEQYF. The CDR3 DNA reads TGCAGCGTTGAATCGGGACAGGGGAGCAACGAGCAGTACTTC. This chain connects TRBV29-1 to TRBJ2-7; 10 bases fit TRBD1. The ends lost 2 bases at V and 5 bases at J; junction bases unmatched: 6. Germline CDR1 SQVTM, CDR2 ANQGSEA. This CDR3 is 14 amino acids long.

This clonotype has a count of ten or more. V is TRBV20-1 and J is TRBJ2-5, with TRBD1 identical over 7 bases. Germline-derived CDR1 and CDR2 are DFQATT and SNEGSKA (reference sequence). This CDR3 is 13 amino acids long. The CDR3 DNA reads TGCAGCGCCCTAGGGACAGTTCAAGAGACCCAGTACTTC. As protein: CSALGTVQETQYF.

The V and J genes are TRBV20-1 and TRBJ2-1; possible D gene TRBD1, 8 bases. Trimming removed 5 bases at V and 3 bases at J, with 14 bases between. The CDR3 has 14 amino acids. Germline assignment: CDR1 DFQATT and CDR2 SNEGSKA (reference sequence). This chain's CDR3 is CSAATGGGYNEQFF. The DNA for the CDR3 is TGCAGTGCTGCTACAGGGGGGGGCTACAATGAGCAGTTCTTC.

The chain is built from TRBV29-1 and TRBJ2-7, with 10 nucleotides matching TRBD1. The CDR3 covers 13 residues. V trimming: 7 bases; J trimming: 6 bases; junction bases outside the gene matches: 9. Per germline, CDR1 SQVTM and CDR2 ANQGSEA. CDR3 in amino acids: CSGGFGTGVEQYF. The CDR3 DNA is TGCAGCGGGGGATTCGGGACAGGGGTCGAGCAGTACTTC.

The DNA for the CDR3 is TGTGCCAGCAGCCCCCACTCCCGGAATGAGCAGTTCTTC. Translation gives CASSPHSRNEQFF. V gene TRBV7-3 combines with J gene TRBJ2-1; D is uncertain. The CDR3 length is 13 residues. Germline assignment: CDR1 SGHTA and CDR2 FQGTGA. Trimming removed 5 bases at V and 7 bases at J, with 12 bases between. The variable domain in full, completed from reference TRBV7-3 and TRBJ2-1, reads GAGVSQTPSNKVTEKGKYVELRCDPISGHTALYWYRQSLGQGPEFLIYFQGTGAADDSGLPNDRFFAVRPEGSVSTLKIQRTERGDSAVYLCASSPHSRNEQFFGPGTRLTVL.

The chain recombines TRBV29-1 with TRBJ2-1, with 8 bases aligning to TRBD2. This CDR3 region has 13 residues. The germline V gene encodes CDR1 SQVTM and CDR2 ANQGSEA. Trimming removed 5 bases from V and 9 bases from J; junction bases left unmatched: 9. CDR3 residues: CSVRNGLALEQFF. CDR3 nucleotides: TGCAGCGTTAGAAATGGACTAGCTCTTGAGCAGTTCTTC.

The chain couples TRBV9 to TRBJ2-5; no clear D gene. The CDR3 consists of 14 residues. The germline gives CDR1 SGDLS, CDR2 YYNGEE. V lost 4 bases to trimming and J lost 2 bases, with 12 bases between them. CDR3 sequence reads: CASSIPDIQETQYF. CDR3 in DNA: TGTGCCAGCAGCATCCCCGACATTCAAGAGACCCAGTACTTC.

This clonotype was seen more than once but under ten times. V and J are TRBV20-1 and TRBJ2-7; no clear D gene. Germline V gene sequence: CDR1 DFQATT, CDR2 SNEGSKA (reference sequence). CDR3 size: 14 residues. Trimming shortened V by 0 bases and J by 3 bases, and 12 bases separated the two germline ends. Written as DNA, the CDR3 is TGCAGTGCTAGAGAACTACCCTCCTACTACGAGCAGTACTTC. Protein: CSARELPSYYEQYF.

This clonotype was seen a few times. The gene calls are TRBV5-1 and TRBJ2-2; TRBD1 aligns across 10 bases. V shed 0 bases and J 4 bases; nucleotides not matched to a gene: 6. This CDR3 is built from 17 residues. The V gene's germline CDR1 is SGHRS and CDR2 YFSETQ. The CDR3, as DNA: TGCGCCAGCAGCTTGGCGGGACAGGGGCGTCGCACCGGGGAGCTGTTTTTT. This sequence encodes CASSLAGQGRRTGELFF.

This clonotype has at least ten counts. This chain connects TRBV7-2 to TRBJ2-2, with 10 bases identical to TRBD2. Germline V gene lookup returns CDR1 SGHTA and CDR2 FQGNSA. This CDR3 spans 17 amino acids. V dropped 2 bases and J dropped 2; count of bases not matched to a gene: 5. The CDR3 loop reads CASSLTLAGVNTGELFF. CDR3 nucleotide sequence: TGTGCCAGCAGCTTAACGCTAGCGGGAGTAAACACCGGGGAGCTGTTTTTT.

The J gene is TRBJ2-7, the V gene TRBV5-1, with D perhaps matching TRBD2 (6 bases). V dropped 7 bases and J dropped 3 bases, with 17 bases sitting between them. The CDR3 length is 14 residues. Germline CDR1 and CDR2: SGHRS and YFSETQ. CDR3 in DNA: TGCGCCAGCTCGACGCCCGGGGGAGTCTACGAGCAGTACTTC. Translated, it gives CASSTPGGVYEQYF.

This clonotype was detected only a few times. The rearrangement links TRBV15 to TRBJ2-3; D unclear. There are 15 residues in the CDR3. Deletions cut 0 bases from V and 0 bases from J, with 7 bases between. Germline V CDR1 and CDR2: LNHNV, YYDKDF (reference sequence). CDR3 region: CATSRDYVSTDTQYF. The CDR3 bases are TGTGCCACCAGCAGAGATTACGTCAGCACAGATACGCAGTATTTT.